This T cell receptor (beta chain) derives from a study of control samples from healthy donors and cancer patients (dated by TCRdb to 2020 to 2021). Clipping removes 6 bases from V and 5 bases from J, with 9 as the unmatched junction base count. For CDR1 and CDR2, the germline V gene lists SGHDN and FVKESK. The CDR3 goes from the cysteine to the phenylalanine over 15 residues. Only the CDR3 DNA is retained, 45 bases long and in frame from the first base. The library relied on the immunoSEQ multiplex PCR assay. The immuneACCESS repertoire file appears here via TCRdb, limited to in-frame rearrangements. These files lack a portion of the clones; in checked studies, under half of the deficit traces to unresolved V genes, and the cause of the others is not known. The sample table holds roughly 160,000 clones, of which around 88% were seen once. About 5.3% of the sample is taken by the ten largest. Regarding this clone: Its antigen has not been determined. No base quality information exists; no much larger clone differs at one position.

Recombination connected TRBV14 to TRBJ1-2; 10 nucleotides in the junction match TRBD1. The receptor comes from a woman aged 30 to 39 in good health. Sequenced: blood. The nucleotide sequence is TGTGCCAGCAGTCGTGGGACAGGGGAATTTTATGGCTACACCTTC. Its coded protein is CASSRGTGEFYGYTF.